This TCR beta chain was documented in a study of cytomegalovirus exposure and HLA in healthy donors. Overall study context: According to later analysis, the same platform produced the 90 to 150 validation and approximately 700 first-cohort repertoires. Study-level findings and limits: Through in vitro validation, three CMV-associated chains were shown to be specific for CMV antigens. Some TCR beta chains (roughly 160 of them) were listed as cytomegalovirus-associated.

CDR3 length: 13 residues. Germline CDR1 is SQVTM and CDR2 is ANQGSEA. With 8 bases clipped from V and 8 bases from J, the junction kept 12 bases outside the gene matches. On this clone itself: What it recognizes is unknown.

Some clones are missing from TCRdb's copy, which holds only in-frame ones; the method was immunoSEQ multiplex PCR. The profile shows about 220,000 clones, 75% to 95% of them singletons. This TCR was recovered from a woman between 18 and 30 years old in good health and CMV-seronegative. This chain uses TRBV29-1 with TRBJ2-1, with TRBD2 matching over 7 bases. Material for sequencing was PBMCs. The CDR3 loop is CSIRDYRLDEQFF. The DNA of the CDR3 is TGCAGCATCCGGGACTACCGTCTGGATGAGCAGTTCTTC.